This T cell receptor (beta chain) derives from a study of T cell clones after liver transplantation. Study in general: Subjects received no induction therapy and standard immunosuppression until randomization at 12-24 months post-transplant. Study-wide points: Rather than being deleted, graft donor-reactive T cells may have moved into the graft.

CDR1 and CDR2 (germline): SGDLS, YYNGEE. V was clipped by 0 bases and J by 7 bases, with 11 bases between them. The CDR3 extends over 15 amino acids. Unstimulated PBMCs were sorted into CD3+CD4+ and CD3+CD8+ populations. Data came from immunoSEQ multiplex PCR; TCRdb stores just in-frame clones and leaves some out. Seen here are under 60,000 clones, roughly 71% observed once, and the top ten hold about 9.7%. A note on this clone: Its cognate antigen is unknown.

Sample: CD4+ T cells from blood, taken at the 22-month timepoint. The clonotype was recovered from a human patient who received a liver transplant. Some T cells may have come from the graft donor. The gene calls are TRBV9 and TRBJ1-6; no firm D call. The CDR3 region is CASSVVPHSNSPLHF. The CDR3 DNA is TGTGCCAGCAGCGTAGTCCCCCACTCCAATTCACCCCTCCACTTT.